These T cell receptor beta chains were read from a single sample in a study of patients and donors after allogeneic stem cell transplantation. TCRdb passed the RT-PCR reads through MiXCR, listing each CDR3 protein once. The repertoire holds about 960,000 distinct CDR3 sequences, with about 20% as singletons. The specimen sequenced was blood, either unsorted or a sorted T cell fraction (not recorded which). These TCRs come from a human donor who was either an allogeneic HSCT recipient or a stem cell or donor lymphocyte infusion donor (not recorded which). It is not recorded whose cells these are; they may come from a transplant donor. Both conserved end residues are part of each CDR3. Fields, in order: V gene, J gene, D gene, clone size, CDR3 protein, CDR3 DNA. A D gene is named only where the DNA matches it firmly. Expanded clones get a size class; other rows say once, few or many, or leave the size out.

V gene: TRBV5-5; J gene: TRBJ1-1; D gene: TRBD1; clone size: few; CDR3 protein: CASSSRQGTRNTEAFF; CDR3 DNA: TGTGCCAGCAGCTCGAGACAGGGGACGAGGAACACTGAAGCTTTCTTT
V gene: TRBV27; J gene: TRBJ2-2; D gene: NA; clone size: few; CDR3 protein: CASSIQAGELFF; CDR3 DNA: TGTGCCAGCAGCATACAAGCCGGGGAGCTGTTTTTT
V gene: TRBV2; J gene: TRBJ1-1; D gene: NA; clone size: NA; CDR3 protein: CASSEMGRTTHKAFF; CDR3 DNA: TGTGCCAGCAGCGAGATGGGAAGGACAACGCATAAAGCTTTCTTT
V gene: TRBV5-5; J gene: TRBJ2-2; D gene: NA; clone size: few; CDR3 protein: CASSFGPPKSTGELFF; CDR3 DNA: TGTGCCAGCAGCTTCGGGCCCCCAAAGAGCACCGGGGAGCTGTTTTTT
V gene: TRBV24-1; J gene: TRBJ2-1; D gene: NA; clone size: few; CDR3 protein: CATSDYGEQFF; CDR3 DNA: TGTGCCACCAGTGATTATGGGGAGCAGTTCTTC
V gene: TRBV11-2; J gene: TRBJ2-7; D gene: NA; clone size: few; CDR3 protein: CASSSILRRGTSYEQYF; CDR3 DNA: TGTGCCAGCAGTTCAATTCTACGGAGAGGGACCTCCTACGAGCAGTACTTC
V gene: TRBV12-3/TRBV12-4; J gene: TRBJ2-1; D gene: NA; clone size: few; CDR3 protein: CASSFSRVGNEQFF; CDR3 DNA: TGTGCCAGCAGTTTTTCGCGGGTTGGAAATGAGCAGTTCTTC
V gene: TRBV5-1; J gene: TRBJ2-2; D gene: NA; clone size: few; CDR3 protein: CASGKGTGELFF; CDR3 DNA: TGCGCCAGCGGAAAAGGGACCGGGGAGCTGTTTTTT
V gene: TRBV5-1; J gene: TRBJ2-7; D gene: NA; clone size: NA; CDR3 protein: CASSFTSRPYEQYF; CDR3 DNA: TGCGCCAGCAGCTTCACTAGCAGACCCTACGAGCAGTACTTC
V gene: TRBV20-1; J gene: TRBJ2-1; D gene: NA; clone size: many; CDR3 protein: CSAHEGVGNEQFF; CDR3 DNA: TGCAGTGCTCACGAGGGGGTTGGCAATGAGCAGTTCTTC
V gene: TRBV15; J gene: TRBJ1-1; D gene: NA; clone size: NA; CDR3 protein: CATALGWTALNTEAFF; CDR3 DNA: TGTGCCACCGCTCTGGGGTGGACAGCCTTGAACACTGAAGCTTTCTTT
V gene: TRBV30; J gene: TRBJ1-6; D gene: NA; clone size: NA; CDR3 protein: CAWRPGGGSPLHF; CDR3 DNA: TGTGCCTGGAGGCCCGGGGGTGGTTCACCCCTCCACTTT
V gene: TRBV6-2/TRBV6-3; J gene: TRBJ1-5; D gene: NA; clone size: NA; CDR3 protein: CASSYGGTQGIQPQHF; CDR3 DNA: TGTGCCAGCAGTTACGGGGGGACTCAGGGGATTCAGCCCCAGCATTTT
V gene: TRBV14; J gene: TRBJ1-2; D gene: NA; clone size: NA; CDR3 protein: CASSQDPDYGYTF; CDR3 DNA: TGTGCCAGCAGCCAAGATCCAGACTATGGCTACACCTTC
V gene: TRBV4-2; J gene: TRBJ1-5; D gene: NA; clone size: NA; CDR3 protein: CASRPSDSSNQPQHF; CDR3 DNA: TGTGCCAGCCGGCCCTCCGACAGTAGCAATCAGCCCCAGCATTTT
V gene: TRBV27; J gene: TRBJ2-1; D gene: TRBD2; clone size: NA; CDR3 protein: CASSQGRLTSGRLYNEQFF; CDR3 DNA: TGTGCCAGCAGCCAAGGACGGTTGACTAGCGGGAGGCTCTACAATGAGCAGTTCTTC
V gene: TRBV6-2/TRBV6-3; J gene: TRBJ2-1; D gene: TRBD2; clone size: few; CDR3 protein: CASSFGKRGAFIYNEQFF; CDR3 DNA: TGTGCCAGCAGTTTTGGGAAGCGGGGGGCCTTTATTTACAATGAGCAGTTCTTC
V gene: TRBV11-1; J gene: TRBJ1-2; D gene: NA; clone size: few; CDR3 protein: CASSEKMFNGTPAYGYTF; CDR3 DNA: TGTGCCAGCAGCGAGAAAATGTTTAATGGGACCCCAGCCTATGGCTACACCTTC
V gene: TRBV12-3/TRBV12-4; J gene: TRBJ2-7; D gene: NA; clone size: few; CDR3 protein: CASRPDSRPRQYF; CDR3 DNA: TGTGCCAGCAGGCCGGACAGCCGACCGCGGCAGTACTTC
V gene: TRBV20-1; J gene: TRBJ2-1; D gene: TRBD1; clone size: many; CDR3 protein: CSARGVDRVNEQFF; CDR3 DNA: TGCAGTGCTAGAGGGGTGGACAGGGTGAATGAGCAGTTCTTC
V gene: TRBV12-3/TRBV12-4; J gene: TRBJ1-5; D gene: NA; clone size: NA; CDR3 protein: CASSPGTGRWYQPQHF; CDR3 DNA: TGTGCCAGCAGCCCCGGGACGGGAAGATGGTATCAGCCCCAGCATTTT
V gene: TRBV10-3; J gene: TRBJ2-1; D gene: TRBD2; clone size: NA; CDR3 protein: CAARAGVRLDEQFF; CDR3 DNA: TGTGCCGCACGAGCGGGAGTTCGCCTGGATGAGCAGTTCTTC
V gene: TRBV7-2; J gene: TRBJ1-2; D gene: NA; clone size: NA; CDR3 protein: CASSLMAGDYGYTF; CDR3 DNA: TGTGCCAGCAGCTTAATGGCGGGGGACTATGGCTACACCTTC
V gene: TRBV20-1; J gene: TRBJ2-7; D gene: TRBD2; clone size: NA; CDR3 protein: CSATTSGSVYEQYF; CDR3 DNA: TGCAGTGCTACGACTAGCGGGAGCGTCTACGAGCAGTACTTC
V gene: TRBV28; J gene: TRBJ2-1; D gene: NA; clone size: NA; CDR3 protein: CASSLGGAPRYNEQFF; CDR3 DNA: TGTGCCAGCAGTTTAGGTGGGGCCCCTAGGTACAATGAGCAGTTCTTC
V gene: TRBV6-5; J gene: TRBJ1-2; D gene: NA; clone size: NA; CDR3 protein: CASSYSWGAGYTF; CDR3 DNA: TGTGCCAGCAGTTACTCGTGGGGCGCTGGCTACACCTTC
V gene: TRBV6-5; J gene: TRBJ2-1; D gene: TRBD1; clone size: NA; CDR3 protein: CASSYSGQEEQFF; CDR3 DNA: TGTGCCAGCAGTTACTCCGGACAGGAGGAGCAGTTCTTC
V gene: TRBV12-3/TRBV12-4; J gene: TRBJ1-1; D gene: TRBD1; clone size: many; CDR3 protein: CASSIGQGGSTEAFF; CDR3 DNA: TGTGCCAGCAGTATCGGACAGGGTGGATCCACTGAAGCTTTCTTT
V gene: TRBV18; J gene: TRBJ2-1; D gene: NA; clone size: few; CDR3 protein: CASSPRQGLGNEQFF; CDR3 DNA: TGTGCCAGCTCACCGAGACAAGGGTTGGGCAATGAGCAGTTCTTC
V gene: TRBV20-1; J gene: TRBJ1-1; D gene: NA; clone size: NA; CDR3 protein: CSARSERWMAEAFF; CDR3 DNA: TGCAGTGCTAGATCGGAACGGTGGATGGCTGAAGCTTTCTTT
V gene: TRBV7-6; J gene: TRBJ1-4; D gene: TRBD1; clone size: few; CDR3 protein: CASSQTGSTNEKLFF; CDR3 DNA: TGTGCCAGCAGCCAGACAGGGTCAACTAATGAAAAACTGTTTTTT
V gene: TRBV12-3/TRBV12-4; J gene: TRBJ2-5; D gene: TRBD1; clone size: few; CDR3 protein: CASSPRTGGKTQYF; CDR3 DNA: TGTGCCAGCAGTCCGAGGACAGGGGGGAAGACCCAGTACTTC
V gene: TRBV11-2; J gene: TRBJ2-3; D gene: NA; clone size: few; CDR3 protein: CASSLTFAAIGNTDTQYF; CDR3 DNA: TGTGCCAGCAGCTTAACTTTCGCTGCCATAGGGAACACAGATACGCAGTATTTT
V gene: TRBV4-3; J gene: TRBJ1-6; D gene: NA; clone size: few; CDR3 protein: CASSPALSYNSPLHF; CDR3 DNA: TGCGCCAGCAGCCCTGCGTTATCCTATAATTCACCCCTCCACTTT
V gene: TRBV30; J gene: TRBJ2-3; D gene: NA; clone size: NA; CDR3 protein: CACLGGDTQYF; CDR3 DNA: TGTGCCTGTCTAGGAGGTGATACGCAGTATTTT
V gene: TRBV7-2; J gene: TRBJ2-7; D gene: TRBD2; clone size: NA; CDR3 protein: CASSSTSGAREQYF; CDR3 DNA: TGTGCCAGCAGCAGCACTAGCGGGGCTCGCGAGCAGTACTTC
V gene: TRBV10-3; J gene: TRBJ2-1; D gene: NA; clone size: few; CDR3 protein: CAISYEGAGPGEQFF; CDR3 DNA: TGTGCCATCAGTTACGAGGGAGCGGGCCCGGGTGAGCAGTTCTTC
V gene: TRBV30; J gene: TRBJ2-5; D gene: TRBD1; clone size: NA; CDR3 protein: CAWSPGQGFQETQYF; CDR3 DNA: TGTGCCTGGAGTCCGGGACAGGGATTCCAAGAGACCCAGTACTTC
V gene: TRBV10-3; J gene: TRBJ1-1; D gene: NA; clone size: few; CDR3 protein: CAIMNKGNTEAFF; CDR3 DNA: TGTGCCATCATGAACAAGGGGAACACTGAAGCTTTCTTT
V gene: TRBV29-1; J gene: TRBJ1-2; D gene: NA; clone size: NA; CDR3 protein: CSGAQGDYGYTF; CDR3 DNA: TGCAGCGGGGCACAGGGTGACTATGGCTACACCTTC
V gene: TRBV20-1; J gene: TRBJ2-2; D gene: TRBD2; clone size: NA; CDR3 protein: CSARVGGGVTGELFF; CDR3 DNA: TGCAGTGCTAGAGTCGGCGGGGGAGTCACCGGGGAGCTGTTTTTT
V gene: TRBV12-3/TRBV12-4; J gene: TRBJ1-5; D gene: NA; clone size: NA; CDR3 protein: CASSRRENQPQHF; CDR3 DNA: TGTGCCAGCAGCCGCCGGGAGAATCAGCCCCAGCATTTT
V gene: TRBV5-1; J gene: TRBJ1-2; D gene: NA; clone size: many; CDR3 protein: CASSLAGGRYTF; CDR3 DNA: TGCGCCAGCAGCTTGGCCGGCGGGCGTTACACCTTC
V gene: TRBV12-5; J gene: TRBJ2-2; D gene: NA; clone size: few; CDR3 protein: CASGLVRGRGRDTGELFF; CDR3 DNA: TGTGCTAGTGGTTTGGTACGCGGCAGGGGTCGGGACACCGGGGAGCTGTTTTTT
V gene: TRBV5-1; J gene: TRBJ2-2; D gene: TRBD2; clone size: NA; CDR3 protein: CASSPGLAGATGELFF; CDR3 DNA: TGCGCCAGCAGCCCGGGACTAGCGGGAGCGACCGGGGAGCTGTTTTTT
V gene: TRBV3-1; J gene: TRBJ2-7; D gene: NA; clone size: few; CDR3 protein: CASEGRGYEQYF; CDR3 DNA: TGTGCCAGCGAGGGCAGAGGATACGAGCAGTACTTC
V gene: TRBV12-3/TRBV12-4; J gene: TRBJ1-1; D gene: TRBD1; clone size: few; CDR3 protein: CASSFWGRGRMGTEAFF; CDR3 DNA: TGTGCCAGCAGTTTTTGGGGCAGGGGGCGCATGGGCACTGAAGCTTTCTTT
V gene: TRBV5-1; J gene: TRBJ2-3; D gene: TRBD2; clone size: NA; CDR3 protein: CASLETAGVSSDTQYF; CDR3 DNA: TGCGCCAGCTTGGAAACAGCGGGAGTTTCATCAGATACGCAGTATTTT
V gene: TRBV9; J gene: TRBJ1-1; D gene: TRBD1; clone size: few; CDR3 protein: CASSVSEGTGDNTEAFF; CDR3 DNA: TGTGCCAGCAGCGTATCGGAGGGGACAGGAGATAACACTGAAGCTTTCTTT
V gene: TRBV4-2; J gene: TRBJ2-7; D gene: TRBD1; clone size: few; CDR3 protein: CASSRSGTGNSDEQYF; CDR3 DNA: TGTGCCAGCAGCCGGTCTGGGACAGGGAATTCCGACGAGCAGTACTTC
V gene: TRBV21-1; J gene: TRBJ1-5; D gene: NA; clone size: few; CDR3 protein: CASSKGGTRSYSNQPQHF; CDR3 DNA: TGTGCCAGCAGCAAAGGGGGGACACGATCATATAGCAATCAGCCCCAGCATTTT
V gene: TRBV29-1; J gene: TRBJ1-2; D gene: NA; clone size: few; CDR3 protein: CSVGGEYGYTF; CDR3 DNA: TGCAGCGTTGGGGGGGAGTATGGCTACACCTTC
V gene: TRBV9; J gene: TRBJ2-1; D gene: NA; clone size: few; CDR3 protein: CASSPRQPSSYNEQFF; CDR3 DNA: TGTGCCAGCAGCCCACGCCAGCCCAGCTCCTACAATGAGCAGTTCTTC
V gene: TRBV5-1; J gene: TRBJ1-6; D gene: NA; clone size: NA; CDR3 protein: CASSAPQTGPYNSPLHF; CDR3 DNA: TGCGCCAGCAGCGCGCCGCAAACAGGACCCTATAATTCACCCCTCCACTTT
V gene: TRBV6-1; J gene: TRBJ2-1; D gene: TRBD2; clone size: NA; CDR3 protein: CASSIGLAPGEQFF; CDR3 DNA: TGTGCCAGCAGCATAGGACTAGCGCCGGGTGAGCAGTTCTTC
V gene: TRBV7-9; J gene: TRBJ1-1; D gene: NA; clone size: few; CDR3 protein: CASSSNTGTALGAFF; CDR3 DNA: TGTGCCAGCAGCTCAAACACCGGGACGGCCTTGGGAGCTTTCTTT
V gene: TRBV2; J gene: TRBJ2-1; D gene: TRBD2; clone size: NA; CDR3 protein: CASRPLAGRVNEQFF; CDR3 DNA: TGTGCCAGCAGGCCACTAGCGGGGAGGGTCAATGAGCAGTTCTTC
V gene: TRBV29-1; J gene: TRBJ1-1; D gene: NA; clone size: many; CDR3 protein: CSVVKREDTEAFF; CDR3 DNA: TGCAGCGTTGTTAAGAGGGAGGACACTGAAGCTTTCTTT
V gene: TRBV6-6; J gene: TRBJ2-1; D gene: NA; clone size: NA; CDR3 protein: CASGLTRPGEQFF; CDR3 DNA: TGTGCCAGCGGCTTGACTAGGCCGGGCGAGCAGTTCTTC
V gene: TRBV9; J gene: TRBJ2-4; D gene: NA; clone size: NA; CDR3 protein: CASSVYGGDIQYF; CDR3 DNA: TGTGCCAGCAGCGTATACGGAGGCGACATTCAGTACTTC